This entry lists 24 T cell receptor beta chains sequenced from one sample in a study of cytomegalovirus exposure and HLA in healthy donors. PCR used 60 Vbeta primers and 13 Jbeta primers. Data came from immunoSEQ multiplex PCR; TCRdb stores just in-frame clones and leaves some out. The table includes around 90,000 clones, 85% detected once. The sequencing sample was made of PBMCs. The receptors come from a man in his forties in good health and CMV-seropositive.

CDR3 bases: TGCGCCAGCAGCCTTGAAAGGGGACTAGCGGGAGGGCCGGTATACACCGGGGAGCTGTTTTTT. Protein sequence: CASSLERGLAGGPVYTGELFF. This chain joins TRBV5-1 and TRBJ2-2; the match to TRBD2 covers 16 bases. Germline V gene lookup returns CDR1 SGHRS and CDR2 YFSETQ. Trimming removed 4 bases from V and 3 bases from J; junction bases left unmatched: 15. The CDR3 contains 21 residues.

The chain combines TRBV19 with TRBJ2-4; 12 nucleotides match TRBD2. V shed 3 bases, J shed 8 bases, and the junction held 11 bases outside the gene matches. Germline lookup yields CDR1 LNHDA and CDR2 SQIVND (reference sequence). The CDR3 has 17 amino acids. In DNA form, the CDR3 reads TGTGCCAGTAGTATGCTGGCTAGCGGGAGGGCTCCAGACATTCAGTACTTC. Amino acid sequence: CASSMLASGRAPDIQYF.

The chain carries TRBV5-1 and TRBJ2-5; tentatively, D is TRBD2 (5 bases). The J call may not be correct, given that the DNA end is closer to TRBJ2-7. Germline CDR1 reads SGHRS; CDR2 reads YFSETQ. The CDR3 extends over 12 amino acids. The CDR3: CASAGSPYEQYF. DNA of the CDR3: TGCGCCAGCGCTGGGAGTCCCTACGAGCAGTACTTC.

The chain links TRBV18 to TRBJ1-2; 7 positions agree with TRBD1. Per germline, CDR1 KGHSH and CDR2 LQKENI. J gave up 2 bases and V 3 bases, and 0 bases lay outside the gene matches. This CDR3 region has 13 residues. In DNA, the CDR3 is TGTGCCAGCTCACCGGGACAGAACTATGGCTACACCTTC. It codes for CASSPGQNYGYTF.

The rearrangement links TRBV10-3 to TRBJ1-4; 7 nucleotides match TRBD1. The junction had 8 bases not matched to a gene; V was cut back by 10 bases and J by 3 bases. Germline lookup yields CDR1 ENHRY and CDR2 SYGVKD. This CDR3 is built from 14 residues. For the CDR3, the DNA is TGTGCCACCCGCGGACAGGACCCTAATGAAAAACTGTTTTTT. Its protein is CATRGQDPNEKLFF.

J is TRBJ1-3 and V is TRBV28; 7 bases align to TRBD1. The germline gives CDR1 MDHEN, CDR2 SYDVKM. With 3 bases clipped from V and 4 bases from J, the junction kept 0 bases outside the gene matches. This CDR3 has 13 residues. CDR3 coding DNA: TGTGCCAGCAGTTTCAGGGGGGGAAACACCATATATTTT. Its protein product is CASSFRGGNTIYF.

This clone has just a few counts. V is TRBV4-2 and J is TRBJ1-1, with D possibly TRBD1 on 6 matching bases. V was shortened by 0 bases and J by 0 bases, with 17 bases between the two germline ends. The CDR3 contains 18 residues. Germline-derived CDR1 and CDR2 are LGHNA and YNFKEQ. The CDR3: CASSQDEWTEVMNTEAFF. As DNA, the CDR3 is TGTGCCAGCAGCCAAGATGAATGGACAGAGGTTATGAACACTGAAGCTTTCTTT.

This clone showed up just a few times. This rearrangement joins TRBV11-2 to TRBJ2-4, with D tentatively TRBD2 (5 bases). Trimming removed 0 bases from V and 1 base from J, with 16 bases in between. The CDR3 is made up of 18 amino acids. In germline, CDR1 is SGHAT, CDR2 FQNNGV. CDR3 amino acids: CASSLDLPEGRAKNIQYF. DNA for the CDR3: TGTGCCAGCAGCTTAGATTTGCCAGAGGGCCGGGCCAAAAACATTCAGTACTTC.

The CDR3 sequence: CASIGGLTTSYEQYF. The CDR3 nucleotides are TGTGCCAGCATCGGGGGGCTGACGACCTCCTACGAGCAGTACTTC. The V call is TRBV28, the J call TRBJ2-7; D is possibly TRBD2 (7 bases). CDR3 length: 15 amino acids. The V gene lost 7 bases and the J gene lost 0 bases, with 16 bases spanning the gap. Germline lookup yields CDR1 MDHEN and CDR2 SYDVKM.

The rearrangement uses TRBV11-2 and TRBJ2-3; no clear D. V was shortened by 5 bases and J by 2 bases, with 17 bases between the two germline ends. This CDR3 region has 16 residues. CDR1 and CDR2 (germline): SGHAT, FQNNGV. The CDR3 DNA sequence: TGTGCCAGCAGCACTGCCGGAGCCCTATACACAGATACGCAGTATTTT. It yields the protein CASSTAGALYTDTQYF.

This rearrangement joins TRBV6-1 to TRBJ2-1; tentatively, D is TRBD1 (6 bases). V lost 5 bases and J 6 bases, leaving 17 bases between the germline ends. The CDR3 consists of 15 residues. CDR1 MNHNS and CDR2 SASEGT come from the germline V gene. The CDR3 reads CASSTPRGAGNEQFF. CDR3 nucleotides: TGTGCCAGCAGTACACCCAGGGGCGCAGGCAATGAGCAGTTCTTC.

V is TRBV6-6 and J is TRBJ2-7; D unclear. The V end was cut by 0 bases, the J end by 7 bases, with 7 bases between. The CDR3 spans 12 residues. Per the germline V gene, CDR1 is MNHNY and CDR2 is SVGAGI (reference sequence). CDR3: CASSYSTPEQYF. DNA of the CDR3: TGTGCCAGCAGTTACTCGACTCCGGAGCAGTACTTC.

The CDR3: CASSLGLAGGDNEQFF. CDR3 nucleotides: TGTGCCAGCAGTCTGGGACTAGCGGGAGGGGACAATGAGCAGTTCTTC. V usage is TRBV27 and J usage is TRBJ2-1; 16 bases map to TRBD2. V shed 5 bases, J shed 5 bases, and the junction held 3 bases outside the gene matches. Per germline, CDR1 MNHEY and CDR2 SMNVEV (reference sequence). The CDR3 loop spans 16 amino acids.

The chain has TRBV7-9 and TRBJ1-2, with TRBD1 identical over 7 bases. The V segment lost 5 bases and the J segment 2 bases; nucleotides outside the gene matches: 14. The V gene's germline CDR1 is SEHNR and CDR2 FQNEAQ (reference sequence). The CDR3 totals 17 residues. The CDR3 spells CASSKTDGTAKNYGYTF. The CDR3 DNA is TGTGCCAGCAGCAAAACCGATGGGACAGCTAAAAACTATGGCTACACCTTC.

The rearrangement joins TRBV14 to TRBJ2-1, with 7 nucleotides matching TRBD2. Germline V lookup: CDR1 SGHDN, CDR2 FVKESK. This CDR3 contains 18 residues. Unmatched junction bases numbered 14, after V lost 2 bases and J lost 4 bases. The CDR3 sequence is CASSQRARWGGPYNEQFF. The CDR3 DNA follows: TGTGCCAGCAGCCAAAGGGCCCGCTGGGGGGGACCTTACAATGAGCAGTTCTTC.

This clone was counted a single time. The rearrangement uses TRBV18 and TRBJ1-1; a possible D gene is TRBD1 (6 bases). Germline V gives CDR1 KGHSH, CDR2 LQKENI. Trimming took 3 bases from V and 0 from J, leaving 14 bases between them. The CDR3 consists of 16 residues. In DNA form, the CDR3 reads TGTGCCAGCTCACCCATAGGGGGGGCCCTGAACACTGAAGCTTTCTTT. Protein sequence: CASSPIGGALNTEAFF.

The chain uses TRBV11-2 and TRBJ1-1, with D unclear. Trimming removed 5 bases from V and 7 bases from J, with 20 bases in between. CDR1 and CDR2 from the germline V gene are SGHAT and FQNNGV. CDR3 length: 15 amino acids. CDR3 protein: CASSPPAVETFEAFF. CDR3 nucleotide sequence: TGTGCCAGCAGCCCGCCCGCGGTAGAAACCTTTGAAGCTTTCTTT.

The chain has TRBV5-1 and TRBJ1-2, with 7 bases that match TRBD1. Germline CDR1 and CDR2: SGHRS and YFSETQ. There are 14 residues in the CDR3. The junction had 6 bases not matched to a gene; V was cut back by 0 bases and J by 7 bases. Here the CDR3 reads CASSLDRQGSGYTF. The CDR3 coding sequence is TGCGCCAGCAGCTTGGACCGACAGGGTAGTGGCTACACCTTC.

This sequence joins TRBV19 and TRBJ1-5; 7 bases line up with TRBD1. The germline V gene has CDR1 LNHDA and CDR2 SQIVND (reference sequence). V was pared by 7 bases and J by 7 bases, with 10 bases of the junction left unmatched. The CDR3 covers 14 residues. The CDR3 DNA sequence: TGTGCCAGTACCGACGGACAGGTGCTCCAGCCCCAGCATTTT. Its protein product is CASTDGQVLQPQHF.

The chain is built from TRBV5-5 and TRBJ1-3; TRBD1 is a possible D gene (5 bases). The V and J ends lost 0 bases and 4 bases respectively, with 23 bases between them. The CDR3 is made up of 19 amino acids. Germline CDR1 is SGHKS and CDR2 is YYEKEE (reference sequence). CDR3 DNA: TGTGCCAGCAGCTTGGCAGTGGCAGGGACTGGGCTGGGAGGAAACACCATATATTTT. Its translation is CASSLAVAGTGLGGNTIYF. Together with reference TRBV5-5 and TRBJ1-3, the CDR3 gives the full variable domain: DAGVTQSPTHLIKTRGQQVTLRCSPISGHKSVSWYQQVLGQGPQFIFQYYEKEERGRGNFPDRFSARQFPNYSSELNVNALLLGDSALYLCASSLAVAGTGLGGNTIYFGEGSWLTVV.

The V call is TRBV6-6, the J call TRBJ1-5; TRBD1 matches 10 bases. The CDR3 runs to 14 residues. V lost 4 bases to trimming and J lost 10 bases; unmatched junction nucleotides: 7. Germline lookup yields CDR1 MNHNY and CDR2 SVGAGI (reference sequence). CDR3 nucleotide sequence: TGTGCCAGCAGTTCCCGACAGGGGGCAGGTCCCCAGCATTTT. Its protein product is CASSSRQGAGPQHF.

The rearrangement uses TRBV7-8 and TRBJ1-1; 7 bases agree with TRBD1. This CDR3 is built from 14 residues. From germline, CDR1 is SGHVS and CDR2 FQNEAQ. V lost 5 bases to trimming and J lost 4 bases; unmatched junction nucleotides: 7. CDR3 sequence reads: CASSPDRDGTEAFF. CDR3 sequence (DNA): TGTGCCAGCAGCCCAGACAGGGATGGCACTGAAGCTTTCTTT.

The chain is built from TRBV6-6 and TRBJ2-7, with TRBD1 as a possible D gene (5 bases). The germline CDR1 and CDR2 sequences are MNHNY and SVGAGI (reference sequence). V lost 7 bases and J lost 2, with 15 bases in between. This CDR3 contains 14 residues. The chain's CDR3 is CASNPGAPTYEQYF. CDR3 bases: TGTGCCAGCAACCCTGGGGCTCCTACCTACGAGCAGTACTTC.

This CDR3 reads CASGQNYNSPLHF. CDR3 in DNA: TGTGCCAGCGGACAGAACTATAATTCACCCCTCCACTTT. The chain is built from TRBV6-5 and TRBJ1-6; D perhaps matches TRBD1 (6 bases). V was shortened by 8 bases and J by 3 bases, with 8 bases between the two germline ends. The length of the CDR3 is 13 residues. CDR1 is MNHEY, CDR2 SVGAGI, per germline.